Presented here are 30 T cell receptor beta chains from one specimen sequenced in a study of blood T cell repertoires in COVID-19. The method was immunoSEQ multiplex PCR; TCRdb's version includes in-frame clones alone and lacks a portion of them. The repertoire holds about 110,000 clones, with roughly four fifths as singletons. The sequencing input was peripheral blood. The receptors were sampled from a woman aged 60-75 years with acute or convalescent COVID-19.

V is TRBV6-5 and J is TRBJ2-2; 11 bases are a match to TRBD1. Germline CDR1 reads MNHEY; CDR2 reads SVGAGI. The CDR3 covers 15 residues. Trimming removed 7 bases from V and 5 bases from J; junction bases left unmatched: 6. In nucleotides, the CDR3 is TGTGCCAGCAAGGACAGGGGGCTAGGGACCGGGGAGCTGTTTTTT. Encoded protein: CASKDRGLGTGELFF.

The chain carries TRBV11-2 and TRBJ2-1, with a weak D call TRBD2 (6 bases). CDR1 and CDR2 (germline): SGHAT, FQNNGV. The CDR3 length is 16 residues. V lost 2 bases and J lost 0, with 11 bases in between. Here the CDR3 DNA reads TGTGCCAGCAGCTTAACGGGGGTCAGCTCCTACAATGAGCAGTTCTTC. This sequence encodes CASSLTGVSSYNEQFF.

The rearrangement uses TRBV3-1 (or the pseudogene TRBV3-2) and TRBJ2-2; 7 nucleotides agree with TRBD1. The CDR3 has 16 amino acids. Germline lookup yields CDR1 LGHDT and CDR2 YNNKEL (reference sequence). V shed 2 bases and J 6 bases; nucleotides not matched to a gene: 9. CDR3 protein: CASSQTDRLPPGELFF. In DNA, the CDR3 is TGTGCCAGCAGCCAAACGGACAGGCTGCCCCCCGGGGAGCTGTTTTTT.

This clone was recorded only once. The genes are TRBV13 and TRBJ2-3; TRBD2 matches 9 bases. After removal of 1 base from V and 1 base from J, the junction contained 3 bases not matched to a gene. Germline CDR1 PRHDT, CDR2 FYEKMQ (reference sequence). The CDR3 runs 16 residues. The CDR3 region is CASSLAASGGTDTQYF. Written as DNA, the CDR3 is TGTGCCAGCAGCTTAGCGGCTAGCGGGGGCACAGATACGCAGTATTTT.

The chain carries TRBV19 and TRBJ1-4; 8 bases agree with TRBD1. J gave up 3 bases and V 5 bases, and 2 bases lay outside the gene matches. Germline CDR1 LNHDA, CDR2 SQIVND (reference sequence). The CDR3 is 14 amino acids. The CDR3 protein is CASSQGAANEKLFF. The CDR3 bases are TGTGCCAGTAGTCAGGGGGCAGCTAATGAAAAACTGTTTTTT.

This chain uses TRBV11-3 with TRBJ2-3, with 10 bases matching TRBD2. The CDR3 totals 15 residues. With 4 bases clipped from V and 5 bases from J, the junction kept 6 bases outside the gene matches. The germline V gene has CDR1 SGHNT and CDR2 YENEEA. CDR3 nucleotides: TGTGCCAGCAGCTCTAGCGGGAGTATCGGAGATACGCAGTATTTT. Protein product: CASSSSGSIGDTQYF. Together with reference TRBV11-3 and TRBJ2-3, the CDR3 gives the full variable domain: EAGVVQSPRYKIIEKKQPVAFWCNPISGHNTLYWYLQNLGQGPELLIRYENEEAVDDSQLPKDRFSAERLKGVDSTLKIQPAELGDSAVYLCASSSSGSIGDTQYFGPGTRLTVL.

This clone occurred a few times. The chain combines TRBV5-4 with TRBJ2-3; TRBD2 agrees at 16 bases. Germline lookup yields CDR1 SGHNT and CDR2 YYREEE (reference sequence). The CDR3 is 20 residues long. V was pared by 2 bases and J by 4 bases, with 13 bases of the junction left unmatched. CDR3 loop: CASSLPYPGLAGGSPDTQYF. The CDR3 region has the DNA TGTGCCAGCAGCTTACCTTACCCGGGACTAGCGGGAGGGAGCCCAGATACGCAGTATTTT.

The chain carries TRBV5-4 and TRBJ2-7; TRBD1 might be the D (5 bases). Trimming took 0 bases from V and 0 from J, leaving 13 bases between them. Germline V gene data show CDR1 as SGHNT and CDR2 as YYREEE (reference sequence). This CDR3 has 16 amino acids. The CDR3 nucleotides read TGTGCCAGCAGCTTGGCTGCAGGGTCAAGCTCCTACGAGCAGTACTTC. Its translation is CASSLAAGSSSYEQYF.

The V gene is TRBV10-3, the J gene TRBJ2-3, with 11 bases identical to TRBD1. Germline lookup yields CDR1 ENHRY and CDR2 SYGVKD. This CDR3 contains 18 residues. After removal of 5 bases from V and 1 base from J, the junction contained 11 bases not matched to a gene. This CDR3 is CAISPGTGGNSGTDTQYF. The CDR3 DNA reads TGTGCCATCAGTCCCGGGACAGGGGGAAATAGTGGCACAGATACGCAGTATTTT.

The J gene is TRBJ2-7, the V gene TRBV6-6, with TRBD2 matching over 7 bases. The CDR3 contains 16 residues. Germline V CDR1 and CDR2: MNHNY, SVGAGI (reference sequence). Trimming cost V 4 bases and J 0 bases; bases outside gene matches: 9. CDR3 sequence (DNA): TGTGCCAGCAGTTTTCAGGGCGGGAGTAACTCCTACGAGCAGTACTTC. It specifies CASSFQGGSNSYEQYF.

The rearrangement joins TRBV14 to TRBJ1-3; maybe TRBD1 (6 bases). CDR1 and CDR2 (germline): SGHDN, FVKESK. The CDR3 runs 14 residues. V lost 2 bases to trimming and J lost 4 bases, with 9 bases between them. CDR3 sequence reads: CASSQQGYGNTIYF. CDR3 coding DNA: TGTGCCAGCAGCCAACAGGGGTACGGAAACACCATATATTTT. The whole variable domain, filled in from reference TRBV14 and TRBJ1-3, reads EAGVTQFPSHSVIEKGQTVTLRCDPISGHDNLYWYRRVMGKEIKFLLHFVKESKQDESGMPNNRFLAERTGGTYSTLKVQPAELEDSGVYFCASSQQGYGNTIYFGEGSWLTVV.

The chain recombines TRBV6-6 with TRBJ2-3, with 12 bases that match TRBD2. This CDR3 contains 16 residues. Germline-derived CDR1 and CDR2 are MNHNY and SVGAGI (reference sequence). Trimming at V came to 6 bases and at J to 2 bases, leaving 6 bases not matched to a gene. CDR3 DNA: TGTGCCAGCAGGGCCACTAGCGGGGGGTTCACAGATACGCAGTATTTT. As protein: CASRATSGGFTDTQYF.

V and J are TRBV7-9 and TRBJ2-2; 10 nucleotides align to TRBD2. This CDR3 has 16 residues. Germline V gene sequence: CDR1 SEHNR, CDR2 FQNEAQ (reference sequence). Trimming took 2 bases from V and 5 from J; bases not matched to a gene: 5. The CDR3 DNA reads as TGTGCCAGCAGCTTAACAAGCGGGAGGGCGACCGGGGAGCTGTTTTTT. This translates into CASSLTSGRATGELFF.

V usage is TRBV4-2 and J usage is TRBJ2-3; 9 bases match TRBD2. This CDR3 has 16 residues. V lost 1 base, J lost 4 bases, and 6 bases stayed unmatched. Germline values: CDR1 LGHNA, CDR2 YNFKEQ. The CDR3 DNA is TGTGCCAGCAGCCAAGGCTTTACTAGCGGGCCAGATACGCAGTATTTT. The encoded protein is CASSQGFTSGPDTQYF.

CDR3 in amino acids: CASSPDRHNEQFF. The CDR3 DNA reads as TGTGCCAGCTCACCTGACAGACACAATGAGCAGTTCTTC. This chain joins TRBV18 and TRBJ2-1; possible D gene TRBD1, 5 bases. The CDR3 spans 13 residues. Deletions cut 3 bases from V and 5 bases from J, with 8 bases between. CDR1 and CDR2 (germline): KGHSH, LQKENI.

This clone was picked up one time. The rearrangement joins TRBV7-8 to TRBJ1-3; unclear D gene. CDR3 size: 15 residues. CDR1 and CDR2 (germline): SGHVS, FQNEAQ. V dropped 5 bases and J dropped 3 bases, with 14 bases sitting between them. In DNA form, the CDR3 reads TGTGCCAGCAGCCCGGACTCCCGGGATGGAAACACCATATATTTT. Its protein is CASSPDSRDGNTIYF.

CDR3 protein: CASSEDGSGRSTDTQYF. CDR3 nucleotide sequence: TGTGCCAGCAGTGAAGATGGTAGCGGGAGGTCCACAGATACGCAGTATTTT. The chain combines TRBV25-1 with TRBJ2-3; TRBD2 matches at 10 bases. Germline CDR1 is MGHDK and CDR2 is SYGVNS. Losses at the gene ends were 2 bases for V and 2 bases for J; bases not matched to a gene: 7. The CDR3 is 17 residues long.

V gene TRBV19 combines with J gene TRBJ2-3; perhaps TRBD1 as D (5 bases). This CDR3 comprises 14 residues. V shed 4 bases and J shed 2 bases, with 10 bases lying between them. Germline CDR1 LNHDA, CDR2 SQIVND (reference sequence). The CDR3 DNA reads as TGTGCCAGTAGTAAGGGGCACCTCACAGATACGCAGTATTTT. Its protein is CASSKGHLTDTQYF.

This clone was seen a handful of times. This chain connects TRBV19 to TRBJ2-1, with 13 bases matching TRBD2. Looked up from germline, CDR1 is LNHDA and CDR2 is SQIVND (reference sequence). The CDR3 runs 17 residues. V trimming: 4 bases; J trimming: 4 bases; junction bases outside the gene matches: 7. CDR3 DNA sequence: TGTGCCAGTAGTAGAGGACTAGCGGGAGTAATATACAATGAGCAGTTCTTC. Residues: CASSRGLAGVIYNEQFF.

This clone was recorded once. This sequence joins TRBV5-6 and TRBJ2-7; tentative D call: TRBD1 (6 bases). Germline CDR1 and CDR2: SGHDT and YYEEEE. V gave up 0 bases and J gave up 3 bases, with 13 bases separating them. The CDR3 spans 15 residues. The CDR3 nucleotides are TGTGCCAGCAGCTTGGGGCCCGGGACAAACTACGAGCAGTACTTC. It yields the protein CASSLGPGTNYEQYF.

This chain uses TRBV30 with TRBJ1-5; the match to TRBD1 covers 9 bases. The J segment lost 5 bases and the V segment lost 5 bases, leaving 4 bases of the junction unmatched. This CDR3 has 13 amino acids. CDR1 is GTSNPN, CDR2 SVGIG, per germline (reference sequence). CDR3 in DNA: TGTGCCTGGGCTCGACAGGGGGATCAGCCCCAGCATTTT. This encodes CAWARQGDQPQHF.

The chain combines TRBV4-1 with TRBJ1-1, with TRBD1 identical over 8 bases. Per the germline V gene, CDR1 is MGHRA and CDR2 is YSYEKL. The CDR3 is 14 amino acids. J gave up 4 bases and V 5 bases, and 6 bases lay outside the gene matches. CDR3 loop: CASSARGRPTEAFF. The CDR3 nucleotides are TGCGCCAGCAGCGCCAGGGGGCGTCCCACTGAAGCTTTCTTT.

The chain carries TRBV28 and TRBJ1-1; 9 bases are shared with TRBD1. CDR1 is MDHEN, CDR2 SYDVKM, per germline. V lost 5 bases to trimming and J lost 1 base; unmatched junction nucleotides: 8. The CDR3 loop spans 16 amino acids. CDR3 DNA sequence: TGTGCCAGCAGTCCCTCGTCGACAGGGGGGAACACTGAAGCTTTCTTT. Translated: CASSPSSTGGNTEAFF.

V and J are TRBV11-2 and TRBJ2-7, with 11 bases fitting TRBD2. Looked up from germline, CDR1 is SGHAT and CDR2 is FQNNGV. The CDR3 covers 15 residues. V was clipped by 5 bases and J by 0 bases; unmatched bases: 3. This CDR3 reads CASSQGLAVSYEQYF. The CDR3 DNA reads as TGTGCCAGCAGCCAGGGACTAGCGGTCTCCTACGAGCAGTACTTC.

This clone was observed a few times. One end of the junction varies from germline; a read error may be responsible. The chain couples TRBV2 to TRBJ1-6; D is unclear. This CDR3 is built from 15 residues. Germline lookup yields CDR1 SNHLY and CDR2 FYNNEI. CDR3 coding DNA: TGTGCCAGCAGGGAAGCCAGCTCCTATAATTCACCCCTCCACTTT. Amino acids: CASREASSYNSPLHF.

This chain connects TRBV19 to TRBJ1-5; the D gene is possibly TRBD1 (6 bases). The CDR3 extends over 14 amino acids. Germline V lookup: CDR1 LNHDA, CDR2 SQIVND (reference sequence). Trimming removed 4 bases at V and 5 bases at J, with 12 bases between. Here the CDR3 DNA reads TGTGCCAGTAGTAATCGGGGACAATATCAGCCCCAGCATTTT. This translates into CASSNRGQYQPQHF. Filled out from reference TRBV19 and TRBJ1-5, the complete variable domain reads DGGITQSPKYLFRKEGQNVTLSCEQNLNHDAMYWYRQDPGQGLRLIYYSQIVNDFQKGDIAEGYSVSREKKESFPLTVTSAQKNPTAFYLCASSNRGQYQPQHFGDGTRLSIL.

V is TRBV9 and J is TRBJ1-5; 7 bases map to TRBD1. The CDR3 is 13 residues long. With V trimmed by 1 base and J by 9 bases, 4 bases remained unmatched. Per the germline V gene, CDR1 is SGDLS and CDR2 is YYNGEE. The CDR3 DNA reads as TGTGCCAGCAGCGTACAGGGGGAAGGGCCCCAGCATTTT. This translates into CASSVQGEGPQHF.

This clone appeared once. This chain connects TRBV5-6 to TRBJ1-5; D is perhaps TRBD1 (6 bases). Germline assignment: CDR1 SGHDT and CDR2 YYEEEE. V gave up 4 bases and J gave up 2 bases, with 16 bases separating them. CDR3 length: 16 amino acids. DNA for the CDR3: TGTGCCAGCAGCCAGTACAGGGAAGGAGGCAATCAGCCCCAGCATTTT. The encoded protein is CASSQYREGGNQPQHF.

V usage is TRBV7-2 and J usage is TRBJ2-7, with 7 positions matching TRBD2. The CDR3 runs to 16 residues. V lost 0 bases to trimming and J lost 0 bases; unmatched junction nucleotides: 5. From germline, CDR1 is SGHTA and CDR2 FQGNSA. CDR3 protein: CASSLAGGRSSYEQYF. The CDR3 region has the DNA TGTGCCAGCAGCTTAGCGGGGGGGAGGAGCTCCTACGAGCAGTACTTC.

The chain links TRBV12-3 or TRBV12-4 to TRBJ1-2; no definite D call. The V end lost 3 bases, the J end lost 1 base, and 6 bases lay between the germline ends. CDR3 length: 13 amino acids. The CDR3 bases are TGTGCCAGCAGTTTGGTCAGTAACTATGGCTACACCTTC. Protein: CASSLVSNYGYTF.